The clone carrying this T cell receptor beta chain was seen only a few times. Other DNA sequences in the same sample also yield this CDR3. Original handling: For nucleated cells, counts were estimated from reference gene primer amplification. The protocol was immunoSEQ multiplex PCR, while the TCRdb copy is restricted to in-frame clones and leaves out a portion. V, J and clone size were drawn from that table, and D and trimming were deduced from the DNA. The sample lists under 250,000 clones, over 65% occurring once. The V gene's germline CDR1 is LNHDA and CDR2 SQIVND (reference sequence). The CDR3 runs 13 residues. Trimming shortened V by 5 bases and J by 0 bases, and 7 bases separated the two germline ends. This entry comes from a study of blood T cell repertoires in COVID-19.

The sequence was collected from a woman in her seventies with active or convalescent COVID-19. This chain uses TRBV19 with TRBJ1-1, with D perhaps matching TRBD1 (5 bases). Specimen: peripheral blood. The CDR3 region has the DNA TGTGCCAGTAGTGACAGACTGAACACTGAAGCTTTCTTT. Translating it yields CASSDRLNTEAFF. The full variable domain, completed using reference TRBV19 and TRBJ1-1, is DGGITQSPKYLFRKEGQNVTLSCEQNLNHDAMYWYRQDPGQGLRLIYYSQIVNDFQKGDIAEGYSVSREKKESFPLTVTSAQKNPTAFYLCASSDRLNTEAFFGQGTRLTVV.